A single sample gave rise to the 22 T cell receptor beta chains below, sequenced in a study of CD8+ T cells in alopecia areata. Stated treatment: oral pan-JAK inhibitor, 5-10 mg twice daily. Reverse transcription of extracted RNA yielded cDNA, which provided the sequencing template. The repertoire was sequenced with immunoSEQ multiplex PCR; TCRdb's copy has only in-frame clones and lacks some. The table records some 200,000 clones, 50% to 60% of them present only once. Sequenced material: CD4+ T cells sorted from blood, taken at week 4, from a patient treated with tofacitinib. The receptors shown here come from a human donor with alopecia areata.

This clone was seen a handful of times. The chain links TRBV14 to TRBJ2-1, with 10 bases fitting TRBD2. The V gene end was trimmed by 3 bases and the J gene end by 7 bases; junction bases not matched to a gene: 6. The CDR3 totals 15 residues. CDR1 is SGHDN and CDR2 is FVKESK in the germline V gene. The CDR3 region has the DNA TGTGCCAGCAGCCAGTCACTAGCGGGACGGAATGAGCAGTTCTTC. Translated, it gives CASSQSLAGRNEQFF.

The rearrangement links TRBV29-1 to TRBJ1-1; 11 bases fit TRBD1. V was pared by 7 bases and J by 4 bases, with 14 bases of the junction left unmatched. Germline V gene sequence: CDR1 SQVTM, CDR2 ANQGSEA. The CDR3 length is 16 residues. CDR3: CSAQAGQGAQSTEAFF. CDR3 in DNA: TGCAGCGCCCAAGCCGGACAGGGGGCTCAATCCACTGAAGCTTTCTTT.

The chain joins TRBV7-6 to TRBJ1-2, with TRBD1 matching over 10 bases. Germline V lookup: CDR1 SGHVS, CDR2 FNYEAQ. The CDR3 has 15 amino acids. The V segment lost 5 bases and the J segment 6 bases; nucleotides outside the gene matches: 9. The CDR3 sequence: CASSTRTGGVDGYTF. For the CDR3, the DNA is TGTGCCAGCAGCACCCGGACAGGGGGGGTGGATGGCTACACCTTC.

The V call is TRBV29-1, the J call TRBJ1-5; 9 nucleotides agree with TRBD1. The CDR3 spans 15 residues. The germline V gene encodes CDR1 SQVTM and CDR2 ANQGSEA. V was clipped by 4 bases and J by 5 bases; unmatched bases: 9. The CDR3 loop reads CSVGRGTGKDQPQHF. CDR3 nucleotides: TGCAGCGTTGGCCGAGGGACAGGGAAGGATCAGCCCCAGCATTTT.

The chain joins TRBV2 to TRBJ2-3; D unclear. CDR3 length: 14 amino acids. V lost 6 bases to trimming and J lost 0 bases, with 10 bases between them. Germline V gene lookup returns CDR1 SNHLY and CDR2 FYNNEI. This chain's CDR3 is CASRVLTSTDTQYF. The CDR3 DNA is TGTGCCAGCAGAGTACTGACCAGCACAGATACGCAGTATTTT.

About this clone: Different DNA sequences within this sample yield the same CDR3. The chain uses TRBV29-1 and TRBJ1-1, with TRBD1 identical over 8 bases. The CDR3 runs to 12 residues. J lost 5 bases, V lost 6 bases, and 5 bases had no gene match. Germline V gene data show CDR1 as SQVTM and CDR2 as ANQGSEA. In nucleotides, the CDR3 is TGCAGCGTGTTACAGGGGGGAACTGAAGCTTTCTTT. As protein: CSVLQGGTEAFF.

J is TRBJ1-1 and V is TRBV5-1; D is ambiguous. The germline gives CDR1 SGHRS, CDR2 YFSETQ. The CDR3 is made up of 15 amino acids. V lost 2 bases to trimming and J lost 1 base, with 12 bases between them. In DNA form, the CDR3 reads TGCGCCAGCAGCTTACTAGACGGGAGGAACACTGAAGCTTTCTTT. Encoded protein: CASSLLDGRNTEAFF.

This clone came up once. This chain connects TRBV6-6 to TRBJ1-6; D is perhaps TRBD1 (6 bases). This CDR3 has 15 amino acids. From germline, CDR1 is MNHNY and CDR2 SVGAGI (reference sequence). V was trimmed by 5 bases and J by 9 bases, leaving 17 bases between them. CDR3 nucleotides: TGTGCCAGCAGTCCCTCCGGGGGCGCGGGTTCACCCCTCCACTTT. Translated: CASSPSGGAGSPLHF.

The J gene is TRBJ1-5, the V gene TRBV30, with D maybe TRBD1 (5 bases). Trimming removed 2 bases from V and 7 bases from J, with 12 bases in between. Germline lookup yields CDR1 GTSNPN and CDR2 SVGIG (reference sequence). This CDR3 contains 13 residues. CDR3 region: CAWSYTGGQPQHF. The CDR3 DNA reads TGTGCCTGGAGTTACACTGGGGGACAGCCCCAGCATTTT.

This clone was seen only a few times. The chain recombines TRBV28 with TRBJ1-3; D possibly corresponds to TRBD1 (5 bases). Trimming left V 6 bases short and J 0 bases short, with 12 bases between. CDR3 size: 15 residues. CDR1 is MDHEN, CDR2 SYDVKM, per germline. The CDR3 nucleotides are TGTGCCAGCAGCGTACTACAGGTCTCTGGAAACACCATATATTTT. Its translation: CASSVLQVSGNTIYF.

Only a few counts were recorded for this clone. The CDR3 protein is CAWSVGYYGYTF. CDR3 coding DNA: TGTGCCTGGAGTGTTGGCTACTATGGCTACACCTTC. V gene TRBV30 combines with J gene TRBJ1-2, with D unclear. Germline CDR1 GTSNPN, CDR2 SVGIG (reference sequence). V was pared by 0 bases and J by 3 bases, with 5 bases between. The CDR3 loop spans 12 amino acids.

CDR3 in DNA: TGTGCCAGCAGCTTAGCCGACAGGGGGCGCGATGGCTACACCTTC. Protein: CASSLADRGRDGYTF. The genes are TRBV7-6 and TRBJ1-2, with 10 bases aligning to TRBD1. Germline CDR1 reads SGHVS; CDR2 reads FNYEAQ. V shed 0 bases and J 6 bases; nucleotides not matched to a gene: 4. The CDR3 totals 15 residues.

The V and J genes are TRBV29-1 and TRBJ1-1; unclear D gene. Trimming left V 5 bases short and J 1 base short, with 5 bases between. CDR3 length: 11 amino acids. The germline V gene encodes CDR1 SQVTM and CDR2 ANQGSEA. CDR3 DNA sequence: TGCAGCGTTCCCGGGAACACTGAAGCTTTCTTT. As protein: CSVPGNTEAFF. Supplemented by reference TRBV29-1 and TRBJ1-1, the full variable domain reads SAVISQKPSRDICQRGTSLTIQCQVDSQVTMMFWYRQQPGQSLTLIATANQGSEATYESGFVIDKFPISRPNLTFSTLTVSNMSPEDSSIYLCSVPGNTEAFFGQGTRLTVV.

CDR3: CASSYSYLGLPYF. Written as DNA, the CDR3 is TGTGCCAGCAGTTACTCCTACCTCGGACTGCCCTATTTT. The rearrangement joins TRBV6-5 to TRBJ2-3; possibly TRBD2 for D (5 bases). The CDR3 has 13 residues. The germline V gene encodes CDR1 MNHEY and CDR2 SVGAGI. With 0 bases removed from V and 15 bases from J, the gap between germline ends came to 16 bases.

The J gene is TRBJ1-1, the V gene TRBV2; D is ambiguous. This CDR3 comprises 12 residues. Looked up from germline, CDR1 is SNHLY and CDR2 is FYNNEI. The V and J ends lost 7 bases and 1 base respectively, with 7 bases between them. The CDR3 reads CASIWPNTEAFF. For the CDR3, the DNA is TGTGCCAGCATCTGGCCGAACACTGAAGCTTTCTTT.

The CDR3: CASSDSPGTRAFF. The CDR3 DNA follows: TGTGCCAGCAGTGACTCGCCGGGTACGAGAGCTTTCTTT. The V gene is TRBV6-4, the J gene TRBJ1-1; no definite D call. With 0 bases removed from V and 10 bases from J, the gap between germline ends came to 12 bases. The CDR3 runs to 13 residues. Germline assignment: CDR1 MRHNA and CDR2 SNTAGT.

The chain is built from TRBV6-5 and TRBJ1-6; D is unclear. This CDR3 region has 13 residues. V was trimmed by 11 bases and J by 0 bases, leaving 8 bases between them. Germline-derived CDR1 and CDR2 are MNHEY and SVGAGI. Here the CDR3 reads CASGSSYNSPLHF. CDR3 nucleotide sequence: TGTGCCTCGGGGAGCTCCTATAATTCACCCCTCCACTTT.

The rearrangement uses TRBV4-2 and TRBJ2-3, with TRBD2 matching over 11 bases. CDR1 is LGHNA, CDR2 YNFKEQ, per germline. Trimming removed 2 bases from V and 2 bases from J; junction bases left unmatched: 3. CDR3 length: 16 amino acids. This CDR3 reads CASSQLTSGVTDTQYF. CDR3 in DNA: TGTGCCAGCAGCCAATTGACTAGCGGGGTCACAGATACGCAGTATTTT.

Worth noting for this clone: Other nucleotide sequences from this sample produce the same CDR3. The chain employs TRBV29-1 and TRBJ2-4; D not certain. Germline V gives CDR1 SQVTM, CDR2 ANQGSEA. The V end lost 1 base, the J end lost 0 bases, and 4 bases lay between the germline ends. CDR3 length: 13 residues. The CDR3 sequence is CSVEGLAKNIQYF. CDR3 DNA sequence: TGCAGCGTTGAAGGGCTAGCCAAAAACATTCAGTACTTC.

The V call is TRBV6-5, the J call TRBJ2-2; D is undetermined. Trimming left V 0 bases short and J 8 bases short, with 7 bases between. The CDR3 runs to 13 residues. Looked up from germline, CDR1 is MNHEY and CDR2 is SVGAGI. CDR3 nucleotide sequence: TGTGCCAGCAGTTACTCCACCTGGGGGGAGCTGTTTTTT. Its translation: CASSYSTWGELFF.

This clone occurred once. The chain joins TRBV9 to TRBJ2-1, with D possibly TRBD2 on 5 matching bases. Germline-derived CDR1 and CDR2 are SGDLS and YYNGEE. The CDR3 consists of 15 residues. Trimming stripped 2 bases from V and 0 bases from J, with 9 bases between. CDR3 bases: TGTGCCAGCAGCGTCCGGACTGTCTCCTACAATGAGCAGTTCTTC. It translates to CASSVRTVSYNEQFF.

The V call is TRBV15, the J call TRBJ2-3; the D gene could be TRBD1 or TRBD2 (6 bases each). The V end was cut by 1 base, the J end by 6 bases, with 23 bases between. The CDR3 is 18 amino acids. CDR1 is LNHNV, CDR2 YYDKDF, per germline (reference sequence). CDR3: CATSRVGGQTTRLDTQYF. The CDR3, as DNA: TGTGCCACCAGCAGAGTCGGGGGACAAACGACGCGGTTGGATACGCAGTATTTT.